These 29 T cell receptor beta chains share one sample of origin, sequenced in a study of regulatory T cells in long-lasting Graves disease. Assembly of TCR beta libraries relied on iRepertoire HTBI primers together with Arm-PCR of CDR3 regions. From the multiplex PCR reads, TCRdb called clonotypes with MiXCR, one entry per CDR3 protein. The sample carries 600,000 to 650,000 distinct CDR3 sequences, approximately 15% recorded once. Time point indicated: newly diagnosed GD, antithyroid drugs for less than 3 months. PBMC RNA served as the TCR library source. The sample was also linked to a second study, of T cells in Graves' hyperthyroidism and ophthalmopathy.

The source was peripheral blood mononuclear cells (PBMCs), collected at new diagnosis, from a patient treated with antithyroid drugs. All receptors come from a woman aged 25 to 39 with Graves disease.

The rearrangement joins TRBV27 to TRBJ2-5; D is undetermined. From germline, CDR1 is MNHEY and CDR2 SMNVEV (reference sequence). This CDR3 has 13 amino acids. Trimming left V 6 bases short and J 4 bases short, with 12 bases between. As DNA, the CDR3 is TGTGCCAGCAGAGAACCCTGGGCAGAGACCCAGTACTTC. Encoded protein: CASREPWAETQYF.

The sample holds many counts of this clonotype. The chain is built from TRBV12-3 or TRBV12-4 and TRBJ1-4, with D possibly matching TRBD1 (5 bases). V was trimmed by 7 bases and J by 4 bases, leaving 10 bases between them. The CDR3 is 13 amino acids. For the CDR3, the DNA is TGTGCCAGCAAGACAGCCGTTAATGAAAAACTGTTTTTT. Protein product: CASKTAVNEKLFF.

Details on this clonotype: A much larger clone differs from this one at a single base, so this may be a read error. V usage is TRBV12-3 or TRBV12-4 and J usage is TRBJ1-1; 9 bases are shared with TRBD1. This CDR3 is built from 15 residues. J gave up 5 bases and V 6 bases, and 10 bases lay outside the gene matches. The CDR3 region is CASRADRGSHTEAFF. CDR3 in DNA: TGTGCCAGCAGGGCGGACAGGGGTTCGCATACTGAAGCTTTCTTT.

The chain recombines TRBV9 with TRBJ2-2; 7 positions agree with TRBD2. This CDR3 spans 16 amino acids. V gave up 0 bases and J gave up 4 bases; unmatched junction bases: 6. The V gene's germline CDR1 is SGDLS and CDR2 YYNGEE. In DNA, the CDR3 is TGTGCCAGCAGCGTAGACAGCGGGACGATCACCGGGGAGCTGTTTTTT. This sequence encodes CASSVDSGTITGELFF. The entire variable domain, with the rest obtained from reference TRBV9 and TRBJ2-2, is as follows: DSGVTQTPKHLITATGQRVTLRCSPRSGDLSVYWYQQSLDQGLQFLIQYYNGEERAKGNILERFSAQQFPDLHSELNLSSLELGDSALYFCASSVDSGTITGELFFGEGSRLTVL.

This clonotype occurred many times. This chain links TRBV11-2 with TRBJ2-7; TRBD1 matches at 8 bases. J gave up 2 bases and V 2 bases, and 14 bases lay outside the gene matches. The germline V gene has CDR1 SGHAT and CDR2 FQNNGV. The CDR3 is 18 residues long. In nucleotides, the CDR3 is TGTGCCAGCAGCTTACTGCCCGGACAGGGAGGAAGCCCCTACGAGCAGTACTTC. Translation: CASSLLPGQGGSPYEQYF.

Note on this clonotype: A much larger clone sits a single nucleotide away, making a read error possible. The gene calls are TRBV20-1 and TRBJ2-3, with a tentative D call TRBD1 (5 bases). The better agreement between TRBJ1-5 and the DNA end casts doubt on the J call. Germline V lookup: CDR1 DFQATT, CDR2 SNEGSKA (reference sequence). CDR3 length equals 15 residues. The CDR3 DNA is TGCAGTGCTAGTGGCCTAGCGGGGGTCACAGATACGCAGCATTTT. Protein product: CSASGLAGVTDTQHF.

This chain joins TRBV20-1 and TRBJ2-2; D tentatively fits TRBD1 or TRBD2 (6 bases each). From germline, CDR1 is DFQATT and CDR2 SNEGSKA (reference sequence). The CDR3 consists of 16 residues. V lost 6 bases, J lost 4 bases, and 21 bases lay in between. The CDR3, as DNA: TGCAGTGCCCCCCACGGGGGCGCAGGGGTCACCGGGGAGCTGTTTTTT. Translated, it gives CSAPHGGAGVTGELFF.

The table lists this clonotype with a few counts. The J gene is TRBJ2-2, the V gene TRBV24-1, with no clear D. Germline values: CDR1 KGHDR, CDR2 SFDVKD. V was clipped by 4 bases and J by 1 base, with 9 bases between them. This CDR3 comprises 15 residues. The DNA of the CDR3 is TGTGCCACCAGTGACCCGACTTGGAACACCGGGGAGCTGTTTTTT. Translating it yields CATSDPTWNTGELFF.

This clonotype was seen at least ten times. This chain links TRBV28 with TRBJ1-1; D remains ambiguous. There are 14 residues in the CDR3. Germline assignment: CDR1 MDHEN and CDR2 SYDVKM. V shed 8 bases and J shed 2 bases, with 15 bases lying between them. CDR3: CASALTPVNTEAFF. DNA for the CDR3: TGTGCCAGCGCCTTAACGCCTGTAAACACTGAAGCTTTCTTT.

This clonotype was detected only a few times. The rearrangement links TRBV15 to TRBJ2-1; D may be TRBD1 or TRBD2 (5 bases each). V was cut by 2 bases and J by 4 bases, with 21 bases left in between. The CDR3 is 18 residues long. Germline V CDR1 and CDR2: LNHNV, YYDKDF (reference sequence). CDR3 region: CATSRHPPGTPNYNEQFF. CDR3 nucleotide sequence: TGTGCCACCAGCAGACACCCTCCCGGGACGCCGAATTACAATGAGCAGTTCTTC.

The rearrangement joins TRBV2 to TRBJ2-5; no clear D gene. From germline, CDR1 is SNHLY and CDR2 FYNNEI. This CDR3 region has 14 residues. V lost 6 bases and J lost 3, with 14 bases in between. The CDR3 loop is CASRGLTHEETQYF. The CDR3 coding sequence is TGTGCCAGCAGGGGCCTAACTCATGAAGAGACCCAGTACTTC.

This sequence joins TRBV20-1 and TRBJ1-1, with D possibly matching TRBD1 (6 bases). V was trimmed by 6 bases and J by 10 bases, leaving 24 bases between them. Germline V gives CDR1 DFQATT, CDR2 SNEGSKA (reference sequence). The CDR3 loop spans 14 amino acids. The CDR3 reads CSAPLGGIFAGAFF. CDR3 in DNA: TGCAGTGCACCCTTAGGGGGTATTTTCGCGGGAGCTTTCTTT.

The V gene is TRBV5-6, the J gene TRBJ2-3; TRBD1 aligns across 10 bases. The CDR3 extends over 15 amino acids. V trimming: 4 bases; J trimming: 4 bases; junction bases outside the gene matches: 6. CDR1 and CDR2 from the germline V gene are SGHDT and YYEEEE. The CDR3 sequence is CASSPTGQGADTQYF. The CDR3 DNA reads as TGTGCCAGCAGCCCGACCGGACAGGGGGCAGATACGCAGTATTTT. The complete variable domain, with remaining parts taken from reference TRBV5-6 and TRBJ2-3, reads DAGVTQSPTHLIKTRGQQVTLRCSPKSGHDTVSWYQQALGQGPQFIFQYYEEEERQRGNFPDRFSGHQFPNYSSELNVNALLLGDSALYLCASSPTGQGADTQYFGPGTRLTVL.

The table lists this clonotype with many counts. The V call is TRBV12-3 or TRBV12-4, the J call TRBJ2-3; the D is unclear. V shed 6 bases and J shed 1 base, with 8 bases lying between them. The CDR3 consists of 13 residues. The CDR3 DNA reads TGTGCCAGCAGGGAGACGGGCACAGATACGCAGTATTTT. Translation gives CASRETGTDTQYF.

Many counts were recorded for this clonotype. The CDR3 DNA reads as TGTGCCAGCAGGTCCCCGGGACGGGGACTGATCGAGCAGTTCTTC. This sequence encodes CASRSPGRGLIEQFF. The genes are TRBV6-2 or TRBV6-3 and TRBJ2-1, with TRBD2 as a possible D gene (6 bases). The V gene lost 6 bases and the J gene lost 10 bases, with 22 bases spanning the gap. This CDR3 comprises 15 residues. Germline-derived CDR1 and CDR2 are MNHEY and SVGEGT.

The chain links TRBV20-1 to TRBJ1-1; D gene unclear. Germline V gene sequence: CDR1 DFQATT, CDR2 SNEGSKA (reference sequence). V lost 0 bases to trimming and J lost 1 base, with 6 bases between them. There are 13 residues in the CDR3. The CDR3 coding sequence is TGCAGTGCTAGAGATGCCAGGAACACTGAAGCTTTCTTT. Translated, it gives CSARDARNTEAFF.

This clonotype was recorded many times. This chain links TRBV2 with TRBJ1-5, with TRBD1 identical over 7 bases. The germline V gene encodes CDR1 SNHLY and CDR2 FYNNEI. Trimming cost V 8 bases and J 3 bases; bases outside gene matches: 10. The CDR3 sequence is 15 residues long. CDR3 coding DNA: TGTGCCAGCTGTCGGGACAGCGGATCCAATCAGCCCCAGCATTTT. As protein: CASCRDSGSNQPQHF.

The chain recombines TRBV7-9 with TRBJ2-1, with 14 bases aligning to TRBD2. The CDR3 is made up of 17 amino acids. V dropped 5 bases and J dropped 9; count of bases not matched to a gene: 12. The germline V gene has CDR1 SEHNR and CDR2 FQNEAQ (reference sequence). The CDR3, as DNA: TGTGCCAGCAGCCCATCGAGACTAGCGGGAGGGCCAGGTGAGCAGTTCTTC. Translation: CASSPSRLAGGPGEQFF. The entire variable domain, with the rest obtained from reference TRBV7-9 and TRBJ2-1, is as follows: DTGVSQNPRHKITKRGQNVTFRCDPISEHNRLYWYRQTLGQGPEFLTYFQNEAQLEKSRLLSDRFSAERPKGSFSTLEIQRTEQGDSAMYLCASSPSRLAGGPGEQFFGPGTRLTVL.

In this sample, this clonotype turned up many times. The chain has TRBV27 and TRBJ2-6; unclear D gene. The CDR3 length is 16 residues. Germline CDR1 and CDR2: MNHEY and SMNVEV (reference sequence). Trimming shortened V by 5 bases and J by 0 bases, and 11 bases separated the two germline ends. CDR3 loop: CASSDLISSGANVLTF. The CDR3 bases are TGTGCCAGCAGTGACTTAATAAGCTCTGGGGCCAACGTCCTGACTTTC.

V usage is TRBV5-1 and J usage is TRBJ2-6; no clear D. Trimming removed 4 bases from V and 2 bases from J, with 10 bases in between. The CDR3 contains 15 residues. The V gene's germline CDR1 is SGHRS and CDR2 YFSETQ. The CDR3 reads CASSLWIPGANVLTF. DNA of the CDR3: TGCGCCAGCAGCCTTTGGATCCCTGGGGCCAACGTCCTGACTTTC. The entire variable domain, with the rest obtained from reference TRBV5-1 and TRBJ2-6, is as follows: KAGVTQTPRYLIKTRGQQVTLSCSPISGHRSVSWYQQTPGQGLQFLFEYFSETQRNKGNFPGRFSGRQFSNSRSEMNVSTLELGDSALYLCASSLWIPGANVLTFGAGSRLTVL.

This rearrangement joins TRBV28 to TRBJ1-5; D uncertain. From germline, CDR1 is MDHEN and CDR2 SYDVKM. This CDR3 has 13 amino acids. V lost 5 bases and J lost 3, with 8 bases in between. Here the CDR3 DNA reads TGTGCCAGCAGTCCACCTACCAATCAGCCCCAGCATTTT. Translation: CASSPPTNQPQHF. The full variable domain, rest sourced from reference TRBV28 and TRBJ1-5, is DVKVTQSSRYLVKRTGEKVFLECVQDMDHENMFWYRQDPGLGLRLIYFSYDVKMKEKGDIPEGYSVSREKKERFSLILESASTNQTSMYLCASSPPTNQPQHFGDGTRLSIL.

This rearrangement joins TRBV5-1 to TRBJ2-3; D may be TRBD2 (6 bases). Trimming removed 4 bases from V and 2 bases from J, with 14 bases in between. CDR1 SGHRS and CDR2 YFSETQ come from the germline V gene. This CDR3 spans 15 amino acids. The CDR3 here is CASSLGAGNTDTQYF. The CDR3 DNA reads TGCGCCAGCAGCCTCGGGGCGGGGAACACAGATACGCAGTATTTT.

This chain links TRBV5-5 with TRBJ1-1; the match to TRBD1 covers 10 bases. V trimming: 4 bases; J trimming: 6 bases; junction bases outside the gene matches: 9. The V gene's germline CDR1 is SGHKS and CDR2 YYEKEE (reference sequence). The CDR3 totals 15 residues. The CDR3 nucleotides read TGTGCCAGCAGCAGAGGACAGGGGGTTTCCCCTGAAGCTTTCTTT. This translates into CASSRGQGVSPEAFF.

In this sample, this clonotype turned up a few times. Mismatch with germline at one junction end may stem from a read error. The chain uses TRBV7-9 and TRBJ1-1, with D maybe TRBD1 (5 bases). The CDR3 runs 14 residues. CDR1 SEHNR and CDR2 FQNEAQ come from the germline V gene (reference sequence). CDR3 sequence: CASSATWGNTEAFF. CDR3 in DNA: TGCGCCAGCAGCGCAACATGGGGCAACACTGAAGCTTTCTTT.

Many counts were recorded for this clonotype. V gene TRBV15 combines with J gene TRBJ2-7, with TRBD2 identical over 8 bases. The V gene's germline CDR1 is LNHNV and CDR2 YYDKDF (reference sequence). The V segment lost 6 bases and the J segment 7 bases; nucleotides outside the gene matches: 20. The CDR3 is 17 amino acids. CDR3 sequence: CATSRGAGDVGSWEQYF. The CDR3 DNA is TGTGCCACCAGTCGTGGAGCGGGAGACGTGGGATCGTGGGAGCAGTACTTC.

The sample holds a few counts of this clonotype. The chain links TRBV2 to TRBJ2-7; D is perhaps TRBD1 (6 bases). The V gene's germline CDR1 is SNHLY and CDR2 FYNNEI. The V gene lost 6 bases and the J gene lost 3 bases, with 15 bases spanning the gap. The CDR3 is 14 residues long. The CDR3 here is CASRRDTTRYEQYF. For the CDR3, the DNA is TGTGCCAGCAGACGGGACACTACCCGCTACGAGCAGTACTTC.

This clonotype turned up a few times. This chain connects TRBV10-3 to TRBJ2-3, with 11 bases fitting TRBD2. The germline CDR1 and CDR2 sequences are ENHRY and SYGVKD. This CDR3 is 14 amino acids long. The V gene end was trimmed by 8 bases and the J gene end by 13 bases; junction bases not matched to a gene: 14. The CDR3 DNA sequence: TGTGCCATCGAGGAAACTAGCGGGAGTTTCCGGAAGTATTTT. Its translation: CAIEETSGSFRKYF.

This clonotype was seen many times. The chain carries TRBV12-3 or TRBV12-4 and TRBJ2-2; TRBD2 matches 7 bases. The CDR3 length is 14 residues. V was pared by 11 bases and J by 2 bases, with 8 bases of the junction left unmatched. The CDR3 spells CASGRAGNTGELFF. CDR3 nucleotide sequence: TGTGCCTCGGGTCGAGCGGGAAACACCGGGGAGCTGTTTTTT.

This clonotype was found a few times. The chain carries TRBV28 and TRBJ2-6; D possibly matches TRBD1 or TRBD2 (5 bases each). The V end was cut by 7 bases, the J end by 5 bases, with 9 bases between. This CDR3 contains 13 residues. CDR1 MDHEN and CDR2 SYDVKM come from the germline V gene. The CDR3 region has the DNA TGTGCCAGCATGAGGGGTCGGGCCAACGTCCTGACTTTC. Translating gives CASMRGRANVLTF.